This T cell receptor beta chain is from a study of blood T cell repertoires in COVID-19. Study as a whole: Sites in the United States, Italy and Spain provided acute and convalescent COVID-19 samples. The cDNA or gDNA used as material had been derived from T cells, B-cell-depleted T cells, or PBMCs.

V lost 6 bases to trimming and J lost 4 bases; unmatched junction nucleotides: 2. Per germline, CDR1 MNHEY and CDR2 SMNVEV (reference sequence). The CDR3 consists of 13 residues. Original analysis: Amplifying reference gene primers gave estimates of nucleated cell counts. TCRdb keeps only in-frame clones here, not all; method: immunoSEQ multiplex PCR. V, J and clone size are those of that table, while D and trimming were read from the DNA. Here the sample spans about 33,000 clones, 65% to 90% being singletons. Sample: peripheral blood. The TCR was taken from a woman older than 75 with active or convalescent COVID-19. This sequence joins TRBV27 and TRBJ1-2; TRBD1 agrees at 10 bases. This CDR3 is CASRRTGGYGYTF. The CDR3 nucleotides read TGTGCCAGCAGACGGACAGGGGGCTATGGCTACACCTTC.